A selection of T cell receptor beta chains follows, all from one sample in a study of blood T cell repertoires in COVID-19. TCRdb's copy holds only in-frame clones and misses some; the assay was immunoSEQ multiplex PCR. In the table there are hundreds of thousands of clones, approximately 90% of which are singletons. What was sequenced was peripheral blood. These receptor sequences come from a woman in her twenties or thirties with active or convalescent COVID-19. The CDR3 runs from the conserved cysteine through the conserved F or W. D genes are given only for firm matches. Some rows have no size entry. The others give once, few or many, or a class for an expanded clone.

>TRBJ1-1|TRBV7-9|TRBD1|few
TGTGCCAGCAGCCTTATTTCCCTCCTACGGGACAGGAACACTGAAGCTTTCTTT
CASSLISLLRDRNTEAFF
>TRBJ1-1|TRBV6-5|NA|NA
TGTGCCAGCAATCGCGGGTCGGGGAACACTGAAGCTTTCTTT
CASNRGSGNTEAFF
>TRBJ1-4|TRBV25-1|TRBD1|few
TGTGCCAGCAGTAGGGACAGGCTGAATGAAAAACTGTTTTTT
CASSRDRLNEKLFF
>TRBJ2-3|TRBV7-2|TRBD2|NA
TGTGCCAGCAGCTTTCTCGCTAGCGGGGGAATCGATACGCAGTATTTT
CASSFLASGGIDTQYF
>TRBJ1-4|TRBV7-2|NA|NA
TGTGCCAGCAGCTTAGATTGGGGTGGGAGTGAAAAACTGTTTTTT
CASSLDWGGSEKLFF
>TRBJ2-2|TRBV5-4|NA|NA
TGTGCCAGCAGCCGGGATATTGCCGGGGAGCTGTTTTTT
CASSRDIAGELFF
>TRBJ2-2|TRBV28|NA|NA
TGTGCCAGCAGGCCCGGGGTTCTCACCGGGGAGCTGTTTTTT
CASRPGVLTGELFF
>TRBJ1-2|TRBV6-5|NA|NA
TGTGCCGTTCTTGAGGGGGAATATGGCTATGGCTACACCTTC
CAVLEGEYGYGYTF
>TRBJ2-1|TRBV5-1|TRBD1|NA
TGCGCCAGCAGCGCTCGTAAGACAGGGGCTTACAATGAGCAGTTCTTC
CASSARKTGAYNEQFF
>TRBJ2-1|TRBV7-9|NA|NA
TGTGCCAGCAGCTCCCTCGGTCGGGGAGAAGACTACAATGAGCAGTTCTTC
CASSSLGRGEDYNEQFF
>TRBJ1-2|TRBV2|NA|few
TGTGCCAGGACCACAGGGTCTAACTATGGCTACACCTTC
CARTTGSNYGYTF
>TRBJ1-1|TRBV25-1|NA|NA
TGTGCCAGCAGTGAAAACCGGGGGAACACTGAAGCTTTCTTT
CASSENRGNTEAFF
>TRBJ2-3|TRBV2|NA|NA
TGTGCCAGCAGTGAGGTACGAGCGGATACGCAGTATTTT
CASSEVRADTQYF
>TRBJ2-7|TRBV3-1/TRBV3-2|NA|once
TGTGCCAGCAGCCAAGCGGAAGCGGGCCATTCCTACGAGCAGTACTTC
CASSQAEAGHSYEQYF
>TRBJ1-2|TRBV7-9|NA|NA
TGTGCCAGCAGCTTAGCCCCGGACAGATATGGCTACACCTTC
CASSLAPDRYGYTF
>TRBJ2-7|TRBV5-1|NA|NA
TGCGCCAGCAGCAACGGACAGTCTATCACACTCGAGCAGTACTTC
CASSNGQSITLEQYF
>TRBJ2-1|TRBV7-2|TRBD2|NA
TGTGCCAGCAGCGAGGGACTAGCGGACAATGAGCAGTTCTTC
CASSEGLADNEQFF
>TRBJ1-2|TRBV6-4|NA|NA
TGTGCCAGCAGTGACTCGGGCAGGGCTAACTATGGCTACACCTTC
CASSDSGRANYGYTF
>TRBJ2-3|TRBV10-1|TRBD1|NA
TGCGCCAGCAGTGAGTTGGTGACAGGGGGCACAGATACGCAGTATTTT
CASSELVTGGTDTQYF
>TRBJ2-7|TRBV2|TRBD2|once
TGTGCCAGCAGTGAAGTGGCTAGCGGATTCCAGCCCCAGTACTTC
CASSEVASGFQPQYF
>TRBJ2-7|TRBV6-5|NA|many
TGTGCCAGCAGTTACCGGCAGGTCCCGGCTCGTTACGAGCAGTACTTC
CASSYRQVPARYEQYF
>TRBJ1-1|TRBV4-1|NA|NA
TGCGCCAGCAGCCAAGTTGTTCAATCTGAAGCTTTCTTT
CASSQVVQSEAFF
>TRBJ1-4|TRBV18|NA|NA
TGTGCCAGCTCACCTCCGGGACTTCGAGAGGAAAAACTGTTTTTT
CASSPPGLREEKLFF
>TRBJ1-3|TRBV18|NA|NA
TGTGCCAGCTCATTCCGGGACAATGGAAACACCATATATTTT
CASSFRDNGNTIYF
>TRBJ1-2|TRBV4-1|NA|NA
TGCGCCAGCAGCCAAGATCCGGAGGTCTATGGCTACACCTTC
CASSQDPEVYGYTF
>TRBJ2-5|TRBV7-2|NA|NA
TGTGCCAGCAGCTTATCCAGGGGTGAGACCCAGTACTTC
CASSLSRGETQYF
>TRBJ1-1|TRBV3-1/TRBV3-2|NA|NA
TGTGCCAGCAGCCAAACTAATCGGGGCACTGAAGCTTTCTTT
CASSQTNRGTEAFF
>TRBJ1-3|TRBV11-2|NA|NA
TGTGCCAGCAGCCCAGGGGTCTCTGGAAACACCATATATTTT
CASSPGVSGNTIYF
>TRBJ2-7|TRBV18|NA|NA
TGTGCCAGCTCACCACTAGCCGCCTACGAGCAGTACTTC
CASSPLAAYEQYF
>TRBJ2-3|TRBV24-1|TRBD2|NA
TGTGCCACCAGTGATTTAGCGGGAGTCCCCCCAGATACGCAGTATTTT
CATSDLAGVPPDTQYF
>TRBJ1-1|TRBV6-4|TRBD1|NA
TGTGCCAGCAGTGAAGGGACAGGGTCCACTGAAGCTTTCTTT
CASSEGTGSTEAFF
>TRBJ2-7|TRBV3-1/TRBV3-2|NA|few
TGTGCCAGCGGGAGAAGCTCCTACGAGCAGTACTTC
CASGRSSYEQYF
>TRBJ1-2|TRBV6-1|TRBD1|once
TGTGCCAGCAGTGAAGCGCCAGACAGGGGTGGATTATATGGCTACACCTTC
CASSEAPDRGGLYGYTF
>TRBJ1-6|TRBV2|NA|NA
TGTGCCACCGACCAGACAGACAGAGACTATAATTCACCCCTCCACTTT
CATDQTDRDYNSPLHF
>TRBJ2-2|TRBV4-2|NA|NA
TGTGCCAGCAGCCAAGACTGGAGCACCGGGGAGCTGTTTTTT
CASSQDWSTGELFF
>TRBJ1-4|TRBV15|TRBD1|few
TGTGCCACCAGCGTTTTAGAGGACAGGAGCGAAAAACTGTTTTTT
CATSVLEDRSEKLFF
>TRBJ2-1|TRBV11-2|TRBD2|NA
TGTGCCAGCAGCTTTAGTACTAGCGTTTACAATGAGCAGTTCTTC
CASSFSTSVYNEQFF
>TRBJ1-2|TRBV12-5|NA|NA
TGTGCTAGTGGTTTGGTACACAGCGGAGGGGGCTACACCTTC
CASGLVHSGGGYTF
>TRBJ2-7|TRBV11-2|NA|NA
TGTGCCAGCAGCTTAGATCACAGGTACTCCTACGAGCAGTACTTC
CASSLDHRYSYEQYF